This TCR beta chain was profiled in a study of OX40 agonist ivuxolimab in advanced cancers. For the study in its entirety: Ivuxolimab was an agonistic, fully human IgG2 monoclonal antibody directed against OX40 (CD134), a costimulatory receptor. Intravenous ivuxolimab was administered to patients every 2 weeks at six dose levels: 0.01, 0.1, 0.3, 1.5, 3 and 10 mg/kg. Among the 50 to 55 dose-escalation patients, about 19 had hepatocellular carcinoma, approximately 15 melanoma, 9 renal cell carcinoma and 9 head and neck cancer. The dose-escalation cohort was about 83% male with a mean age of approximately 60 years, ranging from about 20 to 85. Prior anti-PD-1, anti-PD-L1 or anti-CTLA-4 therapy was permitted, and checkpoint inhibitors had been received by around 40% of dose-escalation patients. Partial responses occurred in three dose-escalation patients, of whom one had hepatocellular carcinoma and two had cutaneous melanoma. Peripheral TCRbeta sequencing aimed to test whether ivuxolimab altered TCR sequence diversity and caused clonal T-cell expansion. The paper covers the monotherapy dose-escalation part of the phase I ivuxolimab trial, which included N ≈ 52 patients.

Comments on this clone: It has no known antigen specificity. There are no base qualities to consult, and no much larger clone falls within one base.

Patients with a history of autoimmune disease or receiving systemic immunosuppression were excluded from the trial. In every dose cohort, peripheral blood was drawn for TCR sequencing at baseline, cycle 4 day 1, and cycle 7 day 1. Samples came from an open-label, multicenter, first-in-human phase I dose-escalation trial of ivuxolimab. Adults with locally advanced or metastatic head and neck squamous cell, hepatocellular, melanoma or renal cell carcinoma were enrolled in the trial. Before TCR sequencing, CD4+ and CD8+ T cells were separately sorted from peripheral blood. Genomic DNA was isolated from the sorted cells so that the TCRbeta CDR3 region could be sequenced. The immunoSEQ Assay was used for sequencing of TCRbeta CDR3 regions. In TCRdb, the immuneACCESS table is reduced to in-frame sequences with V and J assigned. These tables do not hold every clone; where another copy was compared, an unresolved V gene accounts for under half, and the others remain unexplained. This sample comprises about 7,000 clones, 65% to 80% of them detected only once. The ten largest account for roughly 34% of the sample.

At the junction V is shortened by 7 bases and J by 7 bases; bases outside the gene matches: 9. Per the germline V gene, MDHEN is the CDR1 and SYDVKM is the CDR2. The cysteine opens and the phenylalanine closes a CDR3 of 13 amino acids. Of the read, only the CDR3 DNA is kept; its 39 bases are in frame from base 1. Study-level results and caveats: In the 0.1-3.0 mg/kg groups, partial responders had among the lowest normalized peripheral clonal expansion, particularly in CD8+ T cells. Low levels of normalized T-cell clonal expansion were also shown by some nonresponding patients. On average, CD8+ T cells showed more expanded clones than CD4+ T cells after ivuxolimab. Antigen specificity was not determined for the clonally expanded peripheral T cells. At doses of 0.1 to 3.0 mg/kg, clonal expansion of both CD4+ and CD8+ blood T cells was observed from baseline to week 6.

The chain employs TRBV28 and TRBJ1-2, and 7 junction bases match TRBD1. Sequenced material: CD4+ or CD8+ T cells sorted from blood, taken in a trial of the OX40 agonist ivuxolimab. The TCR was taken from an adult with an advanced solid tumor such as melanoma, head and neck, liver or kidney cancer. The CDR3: CASIEDRVAGYTF. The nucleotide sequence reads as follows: TGTGCCAGCATCGAAGACAGGGTGGCTGGCTACACCTTC.